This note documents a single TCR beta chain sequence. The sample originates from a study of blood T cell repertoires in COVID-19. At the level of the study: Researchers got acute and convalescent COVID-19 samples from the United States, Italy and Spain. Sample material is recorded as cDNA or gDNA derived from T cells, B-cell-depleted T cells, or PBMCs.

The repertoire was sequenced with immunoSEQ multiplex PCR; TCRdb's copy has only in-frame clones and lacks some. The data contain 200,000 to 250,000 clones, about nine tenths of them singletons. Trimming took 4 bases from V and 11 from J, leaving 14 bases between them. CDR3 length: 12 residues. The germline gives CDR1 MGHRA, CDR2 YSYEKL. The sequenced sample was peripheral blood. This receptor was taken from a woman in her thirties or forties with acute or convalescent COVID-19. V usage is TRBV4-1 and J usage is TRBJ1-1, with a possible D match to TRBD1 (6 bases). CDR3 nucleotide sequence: TGCGCCAGCAGCCTCGATGGGGGCCGGGCTTTCTTT. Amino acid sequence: CASSLDGGRAFF.